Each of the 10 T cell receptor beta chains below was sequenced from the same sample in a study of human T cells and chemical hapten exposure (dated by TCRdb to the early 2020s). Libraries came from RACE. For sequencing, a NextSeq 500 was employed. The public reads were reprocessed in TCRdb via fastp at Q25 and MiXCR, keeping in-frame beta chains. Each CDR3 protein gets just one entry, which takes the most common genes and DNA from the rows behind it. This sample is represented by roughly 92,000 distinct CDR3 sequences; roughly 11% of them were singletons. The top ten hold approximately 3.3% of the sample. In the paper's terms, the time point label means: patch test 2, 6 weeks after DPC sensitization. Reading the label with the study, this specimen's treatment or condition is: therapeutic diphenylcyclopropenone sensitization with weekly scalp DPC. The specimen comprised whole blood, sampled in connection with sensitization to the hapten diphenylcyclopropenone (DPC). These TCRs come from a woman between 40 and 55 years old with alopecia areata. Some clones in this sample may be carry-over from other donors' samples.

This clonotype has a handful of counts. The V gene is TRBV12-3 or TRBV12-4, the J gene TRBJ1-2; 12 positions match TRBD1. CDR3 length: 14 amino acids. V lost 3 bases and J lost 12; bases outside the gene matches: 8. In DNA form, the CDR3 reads TGTGCCAGCAGTTTTTTCGGGACAGGGGGCGCGAACACCTTC. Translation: CASSFFGTGGANTF.

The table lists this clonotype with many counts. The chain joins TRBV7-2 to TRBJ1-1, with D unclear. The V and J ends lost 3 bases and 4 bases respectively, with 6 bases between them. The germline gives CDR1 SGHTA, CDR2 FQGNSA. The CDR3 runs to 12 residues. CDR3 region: CASSFLGTEAFF. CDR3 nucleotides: TGTGCCAGCAGCTTTTTGGGCACTGAAGCTTTCTTT. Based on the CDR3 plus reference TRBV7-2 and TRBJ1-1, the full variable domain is GAGVSQSPSNKVTEKGKDVELRCDPISGHTALYWYRQSLGQGLEFLIYFQGNSAPDKSGLPSDRFSAERTGGSVSTLTIQRTQQEDSAVYLCASSFLGTEAFFGQGTRLTVV.

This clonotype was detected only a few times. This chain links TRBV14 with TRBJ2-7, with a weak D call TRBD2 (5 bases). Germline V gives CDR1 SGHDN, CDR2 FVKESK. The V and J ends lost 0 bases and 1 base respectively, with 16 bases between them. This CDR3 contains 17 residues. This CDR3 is CASSQDRLAGLSYEQYF. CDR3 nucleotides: TGTGCCAGCAGCCAAGATAGGCTTGCGGGCCTGTCCTACGAGCAGTACTTC.

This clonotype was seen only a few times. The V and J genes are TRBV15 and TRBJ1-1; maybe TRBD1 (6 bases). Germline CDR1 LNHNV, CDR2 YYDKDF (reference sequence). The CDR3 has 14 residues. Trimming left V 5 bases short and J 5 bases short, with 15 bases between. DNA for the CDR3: TGTGCCACCAGCCCTTGGAGGGGGGGTACTGAAGCTTTCTTT. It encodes CATSPWRGGTEAFF.

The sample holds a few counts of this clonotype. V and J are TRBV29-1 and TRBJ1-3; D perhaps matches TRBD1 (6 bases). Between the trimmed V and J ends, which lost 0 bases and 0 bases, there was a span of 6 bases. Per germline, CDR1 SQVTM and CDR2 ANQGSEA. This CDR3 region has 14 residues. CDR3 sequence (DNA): TGCAGCGTTGAAGAAGGGGGCTCTGGAAACACCATATATTTT. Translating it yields CSVEEGGSGNTIYF.

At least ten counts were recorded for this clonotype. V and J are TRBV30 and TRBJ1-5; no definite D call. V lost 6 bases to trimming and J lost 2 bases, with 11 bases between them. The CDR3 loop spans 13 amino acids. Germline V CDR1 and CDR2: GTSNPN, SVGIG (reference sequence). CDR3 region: CACRTSRNQPQHF. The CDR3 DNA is TGTGCCTGTAGGACCTCACGCAATCAGCCCCAGCATTTT.

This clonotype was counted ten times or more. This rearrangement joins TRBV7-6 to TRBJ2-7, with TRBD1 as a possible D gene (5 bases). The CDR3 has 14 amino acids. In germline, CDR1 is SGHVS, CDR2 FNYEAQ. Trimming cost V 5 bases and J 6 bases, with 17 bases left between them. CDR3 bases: TGTGCCAGCAGCGGACAACAGGCCTGGGGCGAGCAGTACTTC. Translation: CASSGQQAWGEQYF.

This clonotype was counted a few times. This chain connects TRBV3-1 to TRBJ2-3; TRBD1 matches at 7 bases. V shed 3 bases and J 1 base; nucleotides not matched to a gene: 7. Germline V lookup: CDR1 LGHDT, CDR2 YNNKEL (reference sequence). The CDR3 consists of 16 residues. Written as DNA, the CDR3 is TGTGCCAGCAGCCAGAGAGGGGGCTCTGGCACAGATACGCAGTATTTT. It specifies CASSQRGGSGTDTQYF.

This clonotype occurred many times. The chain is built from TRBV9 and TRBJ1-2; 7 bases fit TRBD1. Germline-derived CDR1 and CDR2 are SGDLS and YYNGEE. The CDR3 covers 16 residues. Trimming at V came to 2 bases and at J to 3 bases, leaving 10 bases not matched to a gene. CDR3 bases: TGTGCCAGCAGCGTTTACGACAGGGTAGGCTACTATGGCTACACCTTC. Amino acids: CASSVYDRVGYYGYTF.

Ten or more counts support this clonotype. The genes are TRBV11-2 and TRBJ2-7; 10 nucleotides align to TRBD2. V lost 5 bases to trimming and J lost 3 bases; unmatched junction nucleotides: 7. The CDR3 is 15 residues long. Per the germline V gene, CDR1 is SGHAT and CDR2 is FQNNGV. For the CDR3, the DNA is TGTGCCAGCAGCCCCAGGACTAGCGGCAGCTACGAGCAGTACTTC. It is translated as CASSPRTSGSYEQYF.